Given below is one TCR beta chain in context. Its antigen is still unknown. CDR3 length: 12 amino acids. V lost 0 bases and J lost 9, with 8 bases in between. Germline V lookup: CDR1 SGHDT, CDR2 YYEEEE. The data stem from a study of cytomegalovirus exposure and HLA in healthy donors. The PCR had 60 Vbeta and 13 Jbeta primers. Per the authors' pipeline: There were around 77 million unique TCR beta chains by a later count, and approximately 10 million of them were shared. Libraries were prepared by immunoSEQ multiplex PCR; TCRdb keeps only in-frame clonotypes and omits some of them. V and J calls and clone size are as listed in that table; D and trimming were resolved from the DNA. The sample lists more than 95,000 clones, more than 70% occurring once. Regarding the study as a whole: Beyond CMV serostatus, there was no information to go on about immune exposure.

This clonotype originated in a woman between 50 and 59 years old in good health and CMV-seropositive. The rearrangement joins TRBV5-6 to TRBJ2-3; D unresolved. Sequenced: PBMCs. CDR3 region: CASSLVAQTQYF. The CDR3 DNA follows: TGTGCCAGCAGCTTGGTGGCTCAGACGCAGTATTTT.